This T cell receptor beta chain was sequenced for a study of early T cells in non-severe SARS-CoV-2 infection. Study information: The authors sequenced bulk RNA from unsorted whole blood, leaving chains unpaired. Study findings and constraints: The matching step, a VDJdb search, favored anti-spike CD8 responses and missed private and CD4 specificities.

Germline trimming cut 2 bases from V and 3 bases from J; bases unmatched to any gene: 4. This CDR3 is 15 amino acids long. Germline values: CDR1 LGHNA, CDR2 YNFKEQ. Unique molecular identifier tags were affixed to discrete cDNA molecules. TCRdb redid the calling of the 5' RACE reads with MiXCR, one entry per CDR3 protein. The sample yields approximately 71,000 distinct CDR3 sequences, approximately 10% seen once. The table lists this clonotype with a count of one. Its antigen remains unknown. The sequenced sample was whole blood. The sequence derives from an adult who was a healthcare worker with PCR-confirmed SARS-CoV-2 infection or an uninfected control (not recorded which). The V and J genes are TRBV4-2 and TRBJ1-1; 9 bases map to TRBD1. CDR3: CASSQTGGADTEAFF. CDR3 in DNA: TGTGCCAGCAGCCAAACAGGGGGCGCCGACACTGAAGCTTTCTTT.